Reported below is one T cell receptor beta chain. The CDR3 consists of 13 residues. Germline V gene data show CDR1 as KGHSH and CDR2 as LQKENI. V dropped 4 bases and J dropped 1 base, with 4 bases sitting between them. The sample is drawn from a study of T cell responses to AZD1222 COVID-19 vaccine. The protocol was immunoSEQ multiplex PCR, while the TCRdb copy is restricted to in-frame clones and leaves out a portion. The sample has approximately 85,000 clones, 80% to 90% seen once; the top ten hold 6.3%. The clonotype was recovered from an adult in good health. The rearrangement links TRBV18 to TRBJ1-4; no reliable D call. Sequenced material: peripheral blood, taken on day 0 of AZD1222 vaccination. The CDR3 nucleotides are TGTGCCAGCTCACAGAGAACTAATGAAAAACTGTTTTTT. Protein: CASSQRTNEKLFF.